This T cell receptor (beta chain) was observed in a study of sequential checkpoint blockade in melanoma. Germline V gene data show CDR1 as SEHNR and CDR2 as FQNEAQ (reference sequence). V lost 1 base, J lost 5 bases, and 4 bases stayed unmatched. The CDR3 has 14 amino acids. The treatment was: randomized to nivolumab then ipilimumab (arm A) or the reverse (arm B). Repertoires were generated with immunoSEQ multiplex PCR, while TCRdb's copy carries only in-frame clones and drops some. Of approximately 9,000 clones in the sample, more than 55% are singletons; the top ten hold more than 35%. The sample here was CD8+ T cells sorted from blood (inferred from file names), taken from a patient given nivolumab and ipilimumab in sequence. The sequence was obtained from a human donor with melanoma. This rearrangement joins TRBV7-9 to TRBJ2-5, with 7 bases fitting TRBD1. The CDR3 loop is CASSLVGGGETQYF. Here the CDR3 DNA reads TGTGCCAGCAGCTTAGTAGGGGGCGGCGAGACCCAGTACTTC.